These 22 T cell receptor beta chains share one sample of origin, sequenced in a study of control samples from healthy donors and cancer patients. Clones were sequenced by immunoSEQ multiplex PCR, and TCRdb holds only the in-frame ones, with some missing. In the table there are roughly 130,000 clones, over 75% of which are singletons. The sequenced sample was blood. These receptors originate from a man aged 18 to 29 in good health.

The rearrangement links TRBV5-1 to TRBJ1-1; no clear D. The V and J ends lost 4 bases and 5 bases respectively, with 15 bases between them. Germline CDR1 reads SGHRS; CDR2 reads YFSETQ. This CDR3 has 14 amino acids. The CDR3 DNA sequence: TGCGCCAGCAGCCAGGATGTCGGGTTGACTGAAGCTTTCTTT. Translated: CASSQDVGLTEAFF.

The V and J genes are TRBV24-1 and TRBJ2-3; D unclear. Germline V gene data show CDR1 as KGHDR and CDR2 as SFDVKD. V was shortened by 6 bases and J by 2 bases, with 2 bases between the two germline ends. The CDR3 is made up of 11 amino acids. The chain's CDR3 is CATSSTDTQYF. CDR3 nucleotides: TGTGCCACCAGTTCCACAGATACGCAGTATTTT.

The rearrangement uses TRBV11-2 and TRBJ2-3; TRBD2 matches at 10 bases. CDR1 is SGHAT, CDR2 FQNNGV, per germline. The V and J ends lost 5 bases and 5 bases, in that order; junction bases with no gene match: 7. This CDR3 is built from 15 residues. The CDR3 sequence: CASSQSGRAQDTQYF. CDR3 in DNA: TGTGCCAGCAGCCAAAGCGGGAGGGCCCAAGATACGCAGTATTTT.

The rearrangement joins TRBV2 to TRBJ2-1; D is unclear. V shed 4 bases and J shed 3 bases, with 7 bases lying between them. The CDR3 is 13 amino acids. CDR1 and CDR2 (germline): SNHLY, FYNNEI. CDR3 nucleotide sequence: TGTGCCAGCAGTGTTAGGAGCTACAATGAGCAGTTCTTC. Translated, it gives CASSVRSYNEQFF.

J is TRBJ2-7 and V is TRBV18; D assignment may be TRBD1 or TRBD2 (5 bases each). The CDR3 is 15 amino acids. Trimming removed 1 base from V and 4 bases from J, with 14 bases in between. The germline CDR1 and CDR2 sequences are KGHSH and LQKENI. The CDR3 here is CASSPRGRSLYEQYF. The DNA for the CDR3 is TGTGCCAGCTCACCACGGGGACGGTCCTTATACGAGCAGTACTTC.

The V gene is TRBV30, the J gene TRBJ1-2, with D unresolved. Germline V gene lookup returns CDR1 GTSNPN and CDR2 SVGIG (reference sequence). This CDR3 has 13 residues. Between the trimmed V and J ends, which lost 2 bases and 4 bases, there was a span of 11 bases. The CDR3 region has the DNA TGTGCCTGGAGTCTAGGACGGACCTATGGCTACACCTTC. Residues: CAWSLGRTYGYTF.

This chain links TRBV9 with TRBJ1-2; no reliable D call. The germline CDR1 and CDR2 sequences are SGDLS and YYNGEE. The CDR3 sequence is 15 residues long. V lost 3 bases and J lost 3, with 15 bases in between. The CDR3, as DNA: TGTGCCAGCAGCGGCCTGAGGGCAGGCTACTATGGCTACACCTTC. Translation gives CASSGLRAGYYGYTF. Full variable domain (outside the CDR3, taken from reference TRBV9 and TRBJ1-2): DSGVTQTPKHLITATGQRVTLRCSPRSGDLSVYWYQQSLDQGLQFLIQYYNGEERAKGNILERFSAQQFPDLHSELNLSSLELGDSALYFCASSGLRAGYYGYTFGSGTRLTVV.

The chain couples TRBV29-1 to TRBJ2-7; no firm D call. CDR3 length equals 15 residues. Germline assignment: CDR1 SQVTM and CDR2 ANQGSEA. V lost 1 base to trimming and J lost 2 bases, with 15 bases between them. The DNA of the CDR3 is TGCAGCGTTGAAGTTGGGCGGATATGTCCCTACGAGCAGTACGTC. It yields the protein CSVEVGRICPYEQYV.

The rearrangement uses TRBV2 and TRBJ1-5, with unresolved D. This CDR3 has 18 residues. The germline gives CDR1 SNHLY, CDR2 FYNNEI. V was pared by 3 bases and J by 2 bases, with 20 bases between. CDR3 loop: CASSDFGEGPLGNQPQHF. As DNA, the CDR3 is TGTGCCAGCAGTGATTTTGGGGAGGGCCCTTTGGGCAATCAGCCCCAGCATTTT. Based on the CDR3 plus reference TRBV2 and TRBJ1-5, the full variable domain is EPEVTQTPSHQVTQMGQEVILRCVPISNHLYFYWYRQILGQKVEFLVSFYNNEISEKSEIFDDQFSVERPDGSNFTLKIRSTKLEDSAMYFCASSDFGEGPLGNQPQHFGDGTRLSIL.

The chain employs TRBV24-1 and TRBJ2-2, with D tentatively TRBD1 (6 bases). The V end lost 4 bases, the J end lost 10 bases, and 15 bases lay between the germline ends. Germline values: CDR1 KGHDR, CDR2 SFDVKD. The CDR3 contains 14 residues. The CDR3 protein is CATSDPRQVQELFF. CDR3 DNA: TGTGCCACCAGTGACCCCCGACAGGTTCAGGAGCTGTTTTTT.

The chain joins TRBV5-8 to TRBJ1-6; D is possibly TRBD1 (5 bases). Trimming stripped 1 base from V and 8 bases from J, with 7 bases between. Germline V gives CDR1 SGHTS, CDR2 YDEGEE. The CDR3 is 13 amino acids. CDR3 nucleotide sequence: TGTGCCAGCAGCTTGCGAGGGGATTCACCCCTCCACTTT. It codes for CASSLRGDSPLHF.

The V and J genes are TRBV27 and TRBJ2-2; D may be TRBD2 (5 bases). This CDR3 has 17 residues. V was cut by 2 bases and J by 6 bases, with 19 bases left in between. Germline-derived CDR1 and CDR2 are MNHEY and SMNVEV (reference sequence). The CDR3, as DNA: TGTGCCAGCAGTTTAATTACACGAATAGCGTTTCCCGGGGAGCTGTTTTTT. This gives the protein CASSLITRIAFPGELFF.

The rearrangement links TRBV6-5 to TRBJ1-1; D uncertain. The CDR3 is made up of 15 amino acids. Looked up from germline, CDR1 is MNHEY and CDR2 is SVGAGI. V gave up 10 bases and J gave up 4 bases, with 22 bases separating them. Here the CDR3 reads CATNPAGGSGTEAFF. The CDR3 coding sequence is TGTGCCACCAACCCCGCTGGAGGGTCGGGCACTGAAGCTTTCTTT.

V and J are TRBV12-3 or TRBV12-4 and TRBJ1-3, with a possible D match to TRBD1 (6 bases). CDR3 length: 13 amino acids. V was pared by 6 bases and J by 4 bases, with 10 bases between. DNA for the CDR3: TGTGCCAGCAGCTCGACAGGCGGAAACACCATATATTTT. As protein: CASSSTGGNTIYF.

The chain uses TRBV28 and TRBJ1-1; TRBD1 aligns across 8 bases. Trimming at V came to 7 bases and at J to 10 bases, leaving 14 bases not matched to a gene. Per germline, CDR1 MDHEN and CDR2 SYDVKM. This CDR3 spans 14 amino acids. The chain's CDR3 is CASTVDWQGARAFF. Written as DNA, the CDR3 is TGTGCCAGCACCGTAGACTGGCAGGGGGCGCGAGCTTTCTTT.

The rearrangement links TRBV2 to TRBJ2-7; D remains ambiguous. The V end was cut by 3 bases, the J end by 3 bases, with 15 bases between. The CDR3 sequence is 15 residues long. Germline V lookup: CDR1 SNHLY, CDR2 FYNNEI. The CDR3: CASSDGLGLLYEQYV. The CDR3 DNA is TGTGCCAGCAGTGATGGTCTAGGCCTGCTCTACGAGCAGTACGTC.

The chain has TRBV5-1 and TRBJ2-5; D may be TRBD1 or TRBD2 (5 bases each). V shed 0 bases and J shed 2 bases, with 14 bases lying between them. The CDR3 has 16 amino acids. CDR1 SGHRS and CDR2 YFSETQ come from the germline V gene. CDR3 loop: CASSLAGDGGQETQYF. The CDR3 bases are TGCGCCAGCAGCTTGGCTGGGGACGGTGGGCAAGAGACCCAGTACTTC.

Comments on this clone: The same CDR3 arises from other DNA sequences in this sample as well. This chain links TRBV9 with TRBJ2-3, with D perhaps assigned TRBD1 or TRBD2 (6 bases each). Germline CDR1 SGDLS, CDR2 YYNGEE. CDR3 length: 14 amino acids. Between the trimmed V and J ends, which lost 0 bases and 6 bases, there was a span of 11 bases. The CDR3 reads CASSVGGGGDTQYF. The CDR3 DNA reads as TGTGCCAGCAGCGTAGGCGGAGGGGGGGATACGCAGTATTTT.

The V gene is TRBV6-6, the J gene TRBJ2-3, with D perhaps assigned TRBD1 or TRBD2 (6 bases each). This CDR3 comprises 12 residues. V lost 6 bases to trimming and J lost 4 bases, with 8 bases between them. Per germline, CDR1 MNHNY and CDR2 SVGAGI (reference sequence). Written as DNA, the CDR3 is TGTGCCAGCAGGGGGGGCCCAGATACGCAGTATTTT. It specifies CASRGGPDTQYF.

The chain has TRBV28 and TRBJ1-3; no clear D. V gave up 6 bases and J gave up 4 bases, with 16 bases separating them. The CDR3 has 15 residues. Germline loops: CDR1 MDHEN, CDR2 SYDVKM. The CDR3 is CASSRRGLTGNTIYF. CDR3 nucleotide sequence: TGTGCCAGCAGCCGACGAGGACTGACCGGAAACACCATATATTTT.

This clone was seen just once. As DNA, the CDR3 is TGTGCCTGGAGCGGCAGGGGGGACCAGCCCCAGCATTTT. Amino acid sequence: CAWSGRGDQPQHF. J is TRBJ1-5 and V is TRBV30, with 7 bases aligning to TRBD1. V lost 3 bases, J lost 7 bases, and 6 bases stayed unmatched. The CDR3 sequence is 13 residues long. CDR1 and CDR2 from the germline V gene are GTSNPN and SVGIG (reference sequence).

J is TRBJ2-1 and V is TRBV5-5; D gene ambiguous. The germline V gene encodes CDR1 SGHKS and CDR2 YYEKEE (reference sequence). The CDR3 extends over 13 amino acids. The V end was cut by 4 bases, the J end by 10 bases, with 15 bases between. CDR3 residues: CASSPPLRSEQFF. As DNA, the CDR3 is TGTGCCAGCAGCCCTCCGTTGAGGAGCGAGCAGTTCTTC.